The 2 T cell receptor beta chains given below trace back to one sample, sequenced in a study of cytotoxic CD8 clonotypes in ibrutinib-treated CLL. Clones were read by immunoSEQ multiplex PCR, and TCRdb kept only the in-frame ones, dropping some. The table records fewer than 400,000 clones, over 55% of them present only once. The input for sequencing was PBMCs, taken after 36 months of ibrutinib treatment. These TCRs come from a human donor with chronic lymphocytic leukemia.

This chain uses TRBV25-1 with TRBJ2-7; TRBD2 matches 7 bases. This CDR3 contains 16 residues. Germline CDR1 and CDR2: MGHDK and SYGVNS. The ends lost 5 bases at V and 7 bases at J; junction bases unmatched: 17. CDR3 coding DNA: TGTGCCAGCAGTCCAATGGGTGCCAGGACTAGTGGGGAGCAGTACTTC. It is translated as CASSPMGARTSGEQYF.

The chain carries TRBV27 and TRBJ1-5; D remains ambiguous. The CDR3 has 15 amino acids. The germline V gene has CDR1 MNHEY and CDR2 SMNVEV (reference sequence). V lost 0 bases and J 0 bases, leaving 6 bases between the germline ends. The CDR3 nucleotides read TGTGCCAGCAGTTTATCGGCCAATAGCAATCAGCCCCAGCATTTT. Encoded protein: CASSLSANSNQPQHF.